The 27 T cell receptor beta chains below all came from one sample that was sequenced in a study of blood T cells in healthy people across ages. Combining a sample-barcoded 5' primer with a J-beta primer mix, a second PCR ran for roughly 6 to 12 cycles. TCRdb reprocessed the 5' RACE reads with MiXCR, giving one entry per CDR3 protein. Here the sample spans hundreds of thousands of distinct CDR3 sequences, about 42% being singletons. The sequenced sample consisted of blood. These receptors all come from a man older than 75 in good health.

The genes are TRBV10-3 and TRBJ2-1, with 8 bases aligning to TRBD2. Losses at the gene ends were 6 bases for V and 10 bases for J; bases not matched to a gene: 17. CDR1 and CDR2 (germline): ENHRY, SYGVKD. The CDR3 contains 16 residues. CDR3 region: CAISQKSSGLSYEQFF. The DNA for the CDR3 is TGTGCCATCAGCCAAAAGTCTAGCGGGTTATCCTACGAGCAGTTCTTC.

This chain connects TRBV28 to TRBJ2-2; the match to TRBD2 covers 12 bases. V trimming: 3 bases; J trimming: 2 bases; junction bases outside the gene matches: 16. Looked up from germline, CDR1 is MDHEN and CDR2 is SYDVKM. The CDR3 sequence is 21 residues long. CDR3 nucleotides: TGTGCCAGCAGTTTTTACCGACTAGCGGGAGACCCGTTTATAAACACCGGGGAGCTGTTTTTT. It is translated as CASSFYRLAGDPFINTGELFF.

The sample holds a few counts of this clonotype. The chain recombines TRBV7-3 with TRBJ2-1; D unclear. Trimming stripped 5 bases from V and 6 bases from J, with 8 bases between. CDR1 and CDR2 (germline): SGHTA, FQGTGA. The CDR3 covers 12 residues. The CDR3 loop reads CASSQSSNEQFF. In DNA, the CDR3 is TGTGCCAGCAGCCAAAGCAGCAATGAGCAGTTCTTC.

This sequence joins TRBV3-1 and TRBJ2-5, with TRBD2 matching 10 bases. The CDR3 consists of 14 residues. From germline, CDR1 is LGHDT and CDR2 YNNKEL (reference sequence). The junction had 10 bases not matched to a gene; V was cut back by 4 bases and J by 11 bases. CDR3 in amino acids: CASSPRTSGDIQYF. As DNA, the CDR3 is TGTGCCAGCAGCCCTCGGACTAGCGGCGACATACAGTACTTC.

This clonotype was recorded a few times. This rearrangement joins TRBV6-2 or TRBV6-3 to TRBJ2-5; TRBD2 might be the D (6 bases). The end of the DNA aligns better with TRBJ2-7, so the J call may be wrong. The CDR3 runs 14 residues. Germline V gene sequence: CDR1 MNHEY, CDR2 SVGEGT. In DNA, the CDR3 is TGTGCCAGCAGTTATACGGGAGTTCCCTACGAGCAGTACTTC. Amino acids: CASSYTGVPYEQYF.

Only a few counts were recorded for this clonotype. The chain employs TRBV5-1 and TRBJ1-2; no clear D. CDR3 length equals 15 residues. CDR1 and CDR2 (germline): SGHRS, YFSETQ. V lost 0 bases, J lost 0 bases, and 9 bases lay in between. CDR3 bases: TGCGCCAGCAGCTTGGAACCCCGCCCTAACTATGGCTACACCTTC. It is translated as CASSLEPRPNYGYTF.

The chain carries TRBV7-2 and TRBJ2-4, with D possibly matching TRBD2 (6 bases). The CDR3 covers 17 residues. Trimming took 3 bases from V and 0 from J, leaving 15 bases between them. Germline CDR1 and CDR2: SGHTA and FQGNSA. CDR3 loop: CASSFRFSGGAKNIQYF. In nucleotides, the CDR3 is TGTGCCAGCAGCTTTCGGTTTAGCGGTGGAGCCAAAAACATTCAGTACTTC. The variable domain in full, completed from reference TRBV7-2 and TRBJ2-4, reads GAGVSQSPSNKVTEKGKDVELRCDPISGHTALYWYRQSLGQGLEFLIYFQGNSAPDKSGLPSDRFSAERTGGSVSTLTIQRTQQEDSAVYLCASSFRFSGGAKNIQYFGAGTRLSVL.

This chain uses TRBV6-2 or TRBV6-3 with TRBJ2-3, with 9 positions matching TRBD2. J lost 9 bases, V lost 7 bases, and 11 bases had no gene match. Germline V gene data show CDR1 as MNHEY and CDR2 as SVGEGT. This CDR3 is 14 amino acids long. CDR3 sequence (DNA): TGTGCCAGCAAGAGGCTAGCGGGAATTGACACGCAGTATTTT. Translated, it gives CASKRLAGIDTQYF.

This clonotype was found many times. The junction differs from germline at one of its ends, possibly a read error. The chain has TRBV20-1 and TRBJ2-1; D gene uncertain. This CDR3 has 12 amino acids. Germline CDR1 is DFQATT and CDR2 is SNEGSKA (reference sequence). For the CDR3, the DNA is TGCAGCGCTAGTGTTGGGTCCAATGAGCAGTTCTTC. It is translated as CSASVGSNEQFF.

This clonotype was picked up a small number of times. The J gene is TRBJ2-5, the V gene TRBV7-2; 7 bases align to TRBD2. The CDR3 runs 15 residues. Looked up from germline, CDR1 is SGHTA and CDR2 is FQGNSA. Germline trimming cut 2 bases from V and 1 base from J; bases unmatched to any gene: 4. CDR3 in DNA: TGTGCCAGCAGCTTAATTCGGGGGGTCCAAGAGACCCAGTACTTC. Its translation: CASSLIRGVQETQYF.

This clonotype occurred a few times. The chain recombines TRBV7-2 with TRBJ2-1; tentative D call: TRBD2 (5 bases). The length of the CDR3 is 14 residues. Trimming stripped 1 base from V and 8 bases from J, with 12 bases between. Germline V gives CDR1 SGHTA, CDR2 FQGNSA. The DNA for the CDR3 is TGTGCCAGCAGCTTAGACTTTAGCGACCATGAGCAGTTCTTC. Protein product: CASSLDFSDHEQFF.

This clonotype was seen repeatedly, ten times or more. V gene TRBV6-6 combines with J gene TRBJ2-1, with D perhaps matching TRBD1 (5 bases). The germline gives CDR1 MNHNY, CDR2 SVGAGI (reference sequence). With 3 bases removed from V and 6 bases from J, the gap between germline ends came to 9 bases. The CDR3 consists of 13 residues. The CDR3: CASSYSRGNEQFF. The DNA for the CDR3 is TGTGCCAGCAGTTATTCTAGGGGCAATGAGCAGTTCTTC.

The chain carries TRBV5-6 and TRBJ2-5, with 7 bases fitting TRBD1. Per germline, CDR1 SGHDT and CDR2 YYEEEE. The CDR3 runs to 14 residues. J was trimmed by 11 bases and V by 6 bases; bases with no gene match: 16. CDR3 loop: CASTRDSSYNEQYF. The CDR3 DNA follows: TGTGCCAGCACAAGGGACAGTTCCTACAATGAGCAGTACTTC.

V and J are TRBV9 and TRBJ2-1; D is perhaps TRBD2 (5 bases). This CDR3 region has 14 residues. Germline V gene lookup returns CDR1 SGDLS and CDR2 YYNGEE. Between the trimmed V and J ends, which lost 0 bases and 3 bases, there was a span of 7 bases. The CDR3: CASSVDGNYNEQFF. DNA for the CDR3: TGTGCCAGCAGCGTAGACGGGAACTACAATGAGCAGTTCTTC.

The chain recombines TRBV20-1 with TRBJ2-3, with 10 bases lining up with TRBD2. Trimming removed 0 bases from V and 3 bases from J; junction bases left unmatched: 6. CDR1 is DFQATT, CDR2 SNEGSKA, per germline (reference sequence). This CDR3 is 16 amino acids long. This chain's CDR3 is CSARDLLAGHTDTQYF. DNA of the CDR3: TGCAGTGCTAGAGATTTACTAGCGGGACATACAGATACGCAGTATTTT.

The genes are TRBV7-2 and TRBJ2-2; 7 nucleotides agree with TRBD2. The V gene's germline CDR1 is SGHTA and CDR2 FQGNSA. After removal of 1 base from V and 6 bases from J, the junction contained 11 bases not matched to a gene. The CDR3 covers 17 residues. CDR3 coding DNA: TGTGCCAGCAGCTTAGATGTCGGGGCGGGAGTGGCCGGGGAGCTGTTTTTT. Translated, it gives CASSLDVGAGVAGELFF.

This chain connects TRBV9 to TRBJ2-1; D is possibly TRBD2 (5 bases). V lost 0 bases to trimming and J lost 8 bases, with 18 bases between them. CDR3 length equals 16 residues. The germline gives CDR1 SGDLS, CDR2 YYNGEE. Written as DNA, the CDR3 is TGTGCCAGCAGCGTAGCTAGGCGAGCGGAGATGGATGAGCAGTTCTTC. Translation: CASSVARRAEMDEQFF.

This clonotype occurred many times. The chain recombines TRBV5-1 with TRBJ2-7; perhaps TRBD1 as D (5 bases). Germline loops: CDR1 SGHRS, CDR2 YFSETQ. Trimming cost V 4 bases and J 6 bases, with 17 bases left between them. The CDR3 totals 14 residues. The CDR3 protein is CASSLSGSPLEQYF. The CDR3, as DNA: TGCGCCAGCAGCCTTTCAGGGTCCCCCCTCGAGCAGTACTTC.

A word on this clonotype: Germline is not matched at one junction end, which may reflect a read error. J is TRBJ1-1 and V is TRBV29-1; D may be TRBD1 (6 bases). Per the germline V gene, CDR1 is SQVTM and CDR2 is ANQGSEA. The CDR3 consists of 13 residues. The CDR3 protein is CSVGGGEGTDAFF. The CDR3 bases are TGCAGCGTTGGGGGGGGCGAGGGCACTGATGCTTTCTTT.

The rearrangement links TRBV7-2 to TRBJ2-1; 8 positions match TRBD2. Germline V gene data show CDR1 as SGHTA and CDR2 as FQGNSA. The CDR3 loop spans 16 amino acids. The trim removed 1 base at V and 8 bases at J, leaving 10 bases unmatched. CDR3 bases: TGTGCCAGCAGCTTAGAAGGCCTAGCGGGCTCCGATGAGCAGTTCTTC. Protein: CASSLEGLAGSDEQFF.

The chain combines TRBV28 with TRBJ2-5; D possibly corresponds to TRBD1 (5 bases). Germline assignment: CDR1 MDHEN and CDR2 SYDVKM. The CDR3 covers 15 residues. With 5 bases removed from V and 1 base from J, the gap between germline ends came to 14 bases. This CDR3 reads CASSKGIISQETQYF. CDR3 sequence (DNA): TGTGCCAGCAGTAAGGGGATAATATCCCAAGAGACCCAGTACTTC.

The gene calls are TRBV3-1 and TRBJ2-4, with 10 bases fitting TRBD2. Matching the DNA end better, TRBJ2-7 makes the J call doubtful. The germline CDR1 and CDR2 sequences are LGHDT and YNNKEL (reference sequence). There are 14 residues in the CDR3. The CDR3 protein is CASKASGSNYEQYF. The CDR3 DNA is TGTGCCAGCAAAGCTAGCGGGAGTAACTACGAGCAGTACTTC.

This sequence joins TRBV6-2 or TRBV6-3 and TRBJ1-2; 9 bases match TRBD1. Germline-derived CDR1 and CDR2 are MNHEY and SVGEGT. Germline trimming cut 5 bases from V and 1 base from J; bases unmatched to any gene: 17. There are 19 residues in the CDR3. This CDR3 reads CASSRGRPGQGPLNYGYTF. The CDR3 DNA sequence: TGTGCCAGCAGTCGGGGCCGACCGGGACAGGGACCTCTTAACTATGGCTACACCTTC.

This chain connects TRBV20-1 to TRBJ2-5, with 10 bases lining up with TRBD2. The CDR3 runs 15 residues. The V gene's germline CDR1 is DFQATT and CDR2 SNEGSKA (reference sequence). V was clipped by 2 bases and J by 5 bases; unmatched bases: 8. The CDR3, as DNA: TGCAGTGCTAGATCCCTAGCGGGAGAGCCCGAGACCCAGTACTTC. Its translation is CSARSLAGEPETQYF.

This clonotype was observed at least ten times. This chain uses TRBV12-3 or TRBV12-4 with TRBJ2-7, with TRBD1 matching over 10 bases. CDR3 length: 14 amino acids. The junction had 5 bases not matched to a gene; V was cut back by 5 bases and J by 4 bases. The DNA of the CDR3 is TGTGCCAGCAGTGCCCCGGGACAGGGGTACGAGCAGTACTTC. Translation: CASSAPGQGYEQYF.

About this clonotype: With a much larger clone just one base away, this may be a read error. The chain links TRBV29-1 to TRBJ2-7; D remains ambiguous. The DNA end favors TRBJ2-5, so the J call may be wrong. This CDR3 is 11 amino acids long. Germline V CDR1 and CDR2: SQVTM, ANQGSEA. The CDR3 DNA reads as TGCAGCGTTGGAACAGAAGAGACCCAGTACTTC. Protein product: CSVGTEETQYF.

The V gene is TRBV12-3 or TRBV12-4, the J gene TRBJ1-2, with D unresolved. Trimming took 4 bases from V and 4 from J, leaving 7 bases between them. CDR3 size: 12 residues. Here the CDR3 reads CASSSESYGYTF. The CDR3 DNA reads as TGTGCCAGCAGTTCGGAGAGCTATGGCTACACCTTC.